The source of this T cell receptor beta chain is a study of glioma-infiltrating T cells after dendritic cell vaccination. For the study at large: Patients had newly diagnosed or recurrent glioblastoma and received dendritic cell vaccines. Dendritic cells derived from monocytes and pulsed with autologous tumor lysate formed the vaccine. Dendritic cell vaccine was injected intradermally three times, biweekly.

The V end was cut by 3 bases, the J end by 5 bases, with 7 bases between. The CDR3 loop spans 12 amino acids. The V gene's germline CDR1 is SGHAT and CDR2 FQNNGV. The PCR used 60 V beta and 13 J beta primers. Sequencing used immunoSEQ multiplex PCR; TCRdb keeps in-frame clones, though not all of them. Counted here are 93,000 or so clones, 81% occurring once; the ten biggest clones make up 10% to 15%. The V call is TRBV11-2, the J call TRBJ1-2, with D uncertain. This material consisted of blood, taken before dendritic cell vaccination. This clonotype was sampled from a human donor with glioblastoma. The CDR3 nucleotides are TGTGCCAGCAGCTTTAACAGATATGGCTACACCTTC. Its translation: CASSFNRYGYTF.